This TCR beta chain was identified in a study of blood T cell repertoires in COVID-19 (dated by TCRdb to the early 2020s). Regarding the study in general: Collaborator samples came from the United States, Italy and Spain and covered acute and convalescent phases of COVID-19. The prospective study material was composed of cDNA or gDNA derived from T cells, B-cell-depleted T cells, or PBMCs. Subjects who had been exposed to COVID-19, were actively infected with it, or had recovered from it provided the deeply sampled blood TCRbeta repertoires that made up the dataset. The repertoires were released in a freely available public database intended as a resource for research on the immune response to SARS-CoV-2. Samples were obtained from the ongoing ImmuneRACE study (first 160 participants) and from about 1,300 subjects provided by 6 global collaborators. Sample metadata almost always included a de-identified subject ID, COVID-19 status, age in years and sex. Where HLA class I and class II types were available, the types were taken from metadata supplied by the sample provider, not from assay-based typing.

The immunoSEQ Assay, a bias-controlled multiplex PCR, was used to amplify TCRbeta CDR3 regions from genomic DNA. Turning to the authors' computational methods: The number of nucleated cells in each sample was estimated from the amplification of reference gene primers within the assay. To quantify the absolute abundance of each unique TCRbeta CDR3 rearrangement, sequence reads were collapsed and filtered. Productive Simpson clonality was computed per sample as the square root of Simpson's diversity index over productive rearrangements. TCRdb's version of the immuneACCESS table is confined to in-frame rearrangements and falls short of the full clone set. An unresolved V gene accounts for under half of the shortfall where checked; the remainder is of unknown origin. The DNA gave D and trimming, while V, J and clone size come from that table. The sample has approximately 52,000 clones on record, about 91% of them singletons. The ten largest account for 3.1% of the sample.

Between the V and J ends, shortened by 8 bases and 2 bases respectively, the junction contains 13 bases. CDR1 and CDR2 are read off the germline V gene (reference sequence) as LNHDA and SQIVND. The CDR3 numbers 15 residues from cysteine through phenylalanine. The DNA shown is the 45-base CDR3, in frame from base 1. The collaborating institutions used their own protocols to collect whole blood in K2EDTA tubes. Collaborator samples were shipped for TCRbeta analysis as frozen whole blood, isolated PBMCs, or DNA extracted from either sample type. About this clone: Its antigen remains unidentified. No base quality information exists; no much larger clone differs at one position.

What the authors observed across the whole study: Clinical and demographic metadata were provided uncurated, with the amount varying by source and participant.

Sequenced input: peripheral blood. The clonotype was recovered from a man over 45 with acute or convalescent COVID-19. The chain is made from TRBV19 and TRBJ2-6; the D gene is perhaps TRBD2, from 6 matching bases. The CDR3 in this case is CASYTPGAGANVLTF. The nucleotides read TGTGCCAGTTACACCCCGGGGGCTGGGGCCAACGTCCTGACTTTC.